This TCR beta chain was sequenced for a study of cytomegalovirus exposure and HLA in healthy donors. Both 60 Vbeta primers and 13 Jbeta primers went into the PCR. Sequenced by immunoSEQ multiplex PCR; TCRdb stores in-frame clones only, minus some. The sample includes under 150,000 clones, 80% of them seen just once. Notes on this clone: The antigen remains unidentified.

This CDR3 is 13 amino acids long. Germline values: CDR1 WNHNN, CDR2 SYGVQD (reference sequence). V was clipped by 6 bases and J by 8 bases, with 16 bases between them. Study-wide points: In a later analysis, at a false discovery rate of 0.05, some 17,000 TCR beta sequences were associated with HLA alleles. The study labeled around 160 TCR beta chains cytomegalovirus-associated. In a later analysis, productive TCRs from donors in an Asian-associated ancestry cluster reportedly carried fewer N-insertions than the cohort mean.

The sample taken for sequencing was PBMCs. The TCR originated in a man aged 30-40 years in good health and CMV-seronegative. The chain uses TRBV10-1 and TRBJ1-1; maybe TRBD1 (5 bases). The CDR3 sequence: CASSENRRGEAFF. CDR3 DNA sequence: TGCGCCAGCAGCGAGAACCGTCGGGGGGAAGCTTTCTTT.